This T cell receptor beta chain was identified in a study of technical replicates of blood from several donors. TCRdb keeps only in-frame clones here, not all; method: immunoSEQ multiplex PCR. The data show about 70,000 clones, approximately 95% seen once. With 3 bases clipped from V and 9 bases from J, the junction kept 11 bases outside the gene matches. The CDR3 runs 15 residues. The V gene's germline CDR1 is SGDLS and CDR2 YYNGEE. The sample consisted of T cells isolated from PBMCs. The J gene is TRBJ2-1, the V gene TRBV9; 8 nucleotides align to TRBD2. This TCR was sampled from a human donor in good health. This CDR3 is CASSAGLDGWLEQFF. For the CDR3, the DNA is TGTGCCAGCAGCGCGGGACTAGATGGGTGGCTTGAGCAGTTCTTC.